Listed below are T cell receptor beta chains from one sample, sequenced in a study of OX40 agonist ivuxolimab in advanced cancers. Generated by immunoSEQ multiplex PCR, the TCRdb table keeps only in-frame clones and is missing some. Of some 77,000 clones in the sample, 80% to 95% are singletons; the top ten hold over 8.5%. This specimen was CD4+ or CD8+ T cells sorted from blood, taken in a trial of the OX40 agonist ivuxolimab. The receptors were sampled from an adult with an advanced solid tumor such as melanoma, head and neck, liver or kidney cancer. Both conserved end residues are part of each CDR3. A D gene is named only where the DNA matches it firmly. Rows may omit the clone size; those that give it use once, few, many or a size class.

clone_size	d_call	v_call	j_call	cdr3_nt	cdr3_aa
NA	NA	TRBV6-1	TRBJ1-1	TGTGCCAGCACGCACGACACTGAAGCTTTCTTT	CASTHDTEAFF
NA	NA	TRBV5-6	TRBJ1-1	TGTGCCAGCAGCGCCTGGGTTGAGGGGGTAAGGACTGAAGCTTTCTTT	CASSAWVEGVRTEAFF
NA	NA	TRBV7-3	TRBJ2-5	TGTGCCAGCAGCTTAGACGCCACCCCCCAAGAGACCCAGTACTTC	CASSLDATPQETQYF
NA	NA	TRBV10-3	TRBJ1-6	TGTGCCACCTTTCTACGGTCCCTCCACTTT	CATFLRSLHF
NA	NA	TRBV13	TRBJ1-2	TGTGCCAGCAGCTCACGGAACTATGGCTACACCTTC	CASSSRNYGYTF
NA	TRBD2	TRBV27	TRBJ2-1	TGTGCCAGCAGTTTAAAGACTAGCGGGGAGGATGAGCAGTTCTTC	CASSLKTSGEDEQFF
NA	NA	TRBV6-5	TRBJ1-4	TGTGCCAGCAGTTACTATTCACCTAATGAAAAACTGTTTTTT	CASSYYSPNEKLFF
NA	NA	TRBV6-5	TRBJ2-7	TGTGCCAGCAGTTACGCCGAGGGGTTCTACGAGCAGTACTTC	CASSYAEGFYEQYF
NA	NA	TRBV29-1	TRBJ2-7	TGCAGCGTTGAAGATAAGTTGGGTCACGAGCAGTACTTC	CSVEDKLGHEQYF
NA	NA	TRBV27	TRBJ2-7	TGTGCCAGCAGTTTATCGAATGGGGCGGGTTACGAGCAGTACTTC	CASSLSNGAGYEQYF
NA	NA	TRBV19	TRBJ2-5	TGTGCCAGTACCCAGAGCGGCCTCCCCCAGTACTTC	CASTQSGLPQYF
NA	NA	TRBV6-5	TRBJ1-1	TGTGCCAGCAGTTACCAGGTGAACACTGAAGCTTTCTTT	CASSYQVNTEAFF
NA	TRBD1	TRBV6-6	TRBJ1-5	TGTGCCAGCAGTTATCCGGGACAGCATCAGCCCCAGCATTTT	CASSYPGQHQPQHF
NA	NA	TRBV25-1	TRBJ1-1	TGTGCCAGCAGTGAATTGTCGGGGACCCTAGAAGCTTTCTTT	CASSELSGTLEAFF
NA	NA	TRBV6-5	TRBJ1-1	TGTGCCAGCAGACTCCGGGACGGAGTTAAAGCTTTCTTT	CASRLRDGVKAFF
NA	NA	TRBV5-8	TRBJ1-5	TGTGCCAGCAGCGGATACAGGGAGGACGTAAAATATAGCAATCAGCCCCAGCATTTT	CASSGYREDVKYSNQPQHF
NA	NA	TRBV5-1	TRBJ2-1	TGCGCCAGCAGCTACAACCCGATTGACAATGAGCAGTTCTTC	CASSYNPIDNEQFF
NA	TRBD1	TRBV7-9	TRBJ2-7	TGTGCCACCGAGTTAGGGACAGGGGACAACGAGCAGTACTTC	CATELGTGDNEQYF
NA	TRBD2	TRBV28	TRBJ2-3	TGTGCCAGCAGCCTAACAGGACTAGCGGGGAGGGGGACAGATACGCAGTATTTT	CASSLTGLAGRGTDTQYF
NA	NA	TRBV19	TRBJ2-5	TGTGCCAGTAGTATAGCCCCCCTAGCTACCCAGTACTTC	CASSIAPLATQYF
NA	NA	TRBV10-1	TRBJ2-1	TGCGCCAGCAGTGAGTCGGGCAGGGAGTACGGTGAGCAGTTCTTC	CASSESGREYGEQFF
NA	NA	TRBV27	TRBJ2-2	TGTGCCAGCTCCACCGGGGGGCTCGGGGAGCTGTTTTTT	CASSTGGLGELFF
NA	NA	TRBV11-2	TRBJ2-1	TGTGCCAGCAGCCCCGCGGCCGGGCCCGCCATAAATGAGCAGTTCTTC	CASSPAAGPAINEQFF
NA	NA	TRBV6-5	TRBJ2-1	TGTGCCTGCCGACGGGGGCGTTACAATGAGCAGTTCTTC	CACRRGRYNEQFF
NA	NA	TRBV27	TRBJ2-1	TGTGCCAGCTCGGGCTCAATTGGGTCATCCTACAATGAGCAGTTCTTC	CASSGSIGSSYNEQFF
once	NA	TRBV4-1	TRBJ2-3	TGCGCCAGCAGCCAAGGACCCGACAGGACGGGTATGGATACGCAGTATTTT	CASSQGPDRTGMDTQYF
NA	NA	TRBV5-1	TRBJ2-7	TGCGCCAGCAGCTTGGACCTGACAGCTACTCCCTACGAGCAGTACTTC	CASSLDLTATPYEQYF
NA	NA	TRBV7-9	TRBJ2-3	TGTGCCAGCAGCTTAAGGCCCACAGATACGCAGTATTTT	CASSLRPTDTQYF
NA	NA	TRBV27	TRBJ1-2	TGTGCCAGCAGTGGCGCAGGCCTGTGGAATGGCTACACCTTC	CASSGAGLWNGYTF
NA	NA	TRBV6-5	TRBJ1-1	TGTGCCAGCAGTTACTTCGACAGCACTGAAGCTTTCTTT	CASSYFDSTEAFF
few	NA	TRBV19	TRBJ1-1	TGTGCCAGTAGAATACCGGACAGCCACAGTGAAGCTTTCTTT	CASRIPDSHSEAFF
once	NA	TRBV27	TRBJ2-3	TGTGCCAGCAGTTTATGGAACACAGATACGCAGTATTTT	CASSLWNTDTQYF
NA	TRBD1	TRBV15	TRBJ1-5	TGTGCCACCAGCAGATCGACAGGGGGGCAGCCCCAGCATTTT	CATSRSTGGQPQHF
NA	TRBD1	TRBV6-4	TRBJ1-2	TGTGCCAGCAGTGAAACAGGGGCTGCGGTCTATGGCTACACCTTC	CASSETGAAVYGYTF
NA	TRBD2	TRBV7-2	TRBJ2-3	TGTGCCAGCAGCCCCCTCGCGGGGGGCACAGATACGCAGTATTTT	CASSPLAGGTDTQYF
NA	NA	TRBV5-4	TRBJ2-1	TGTGCCAGCAGTTCCTTGGGGGAGTTCTTCAATGAGCAGTTCTTC	CASSSLGEFFNEQFF
NA	NA	TRBV19	TRBJ2-7	TGTGCCAGTAGTATCAGGGGGGGGCCCTACGAGCAGTACTTC	CASSIRGGPYEQYF
NA	NA	TRBV30	TRBJ1-2	TGTGCCTGGAGTGTAGGAGTTCCGGTCGGCTACACCTTC	CAWSVGVPVGYTF
NA	NA	TRBV2	TRBJ1-2	TGTGCCAGCAGTGACGGGGGTCGGGGGCACACCTTC	CASSDGGRGHTF
NA	NA	TRBV5-1	TRBJ1-6	TGCGCCAGCAGCTTGGCCGGCAGGAGCTCCTATAATTCACCCCTCCACTTT	CASSLAGRSSYNSPLHF
NA	TRBD2	TRBV10-2	TRBJ2-1	TGCGCCAGCTCTTTACCCCTAGCGGGGGGAACCAATGAGCAGTTCTTC	CASSLPLAGGTNEQFF
NA	TRBD1	TRBV5-1	TRBJ1-6	TGCGCCAGCAGCTTGGACGTGACAGGGGGGAGCTCCTATAATTCACCCCTCCACTTT	CASSLDVTGGSSYNSPLHF
NA	TRBD2	TRBV7-3	TRBJ2-3	TGTGCCAGCAGCTTTGGTATGCGGGGGGCCATCACAGATACGCAGTATTTT	CASSFGMRGAITDTQYF
NA	TRBD2	TRBV13	TRBJ2-1	TGTGCCAGCAGCTCATTCAGCGGGGGGACCTACAATGAGCAGTTCTTC	CASSSFSGGTYNEQFF
NA	NA	TRBV4-3	TRBJ2-7	TGCGCCAGCAGCCAAGATTGGGGGGCGCTAGGGATCTACGAGCAGTACTTC	CASSQDWGALGIYEQYF